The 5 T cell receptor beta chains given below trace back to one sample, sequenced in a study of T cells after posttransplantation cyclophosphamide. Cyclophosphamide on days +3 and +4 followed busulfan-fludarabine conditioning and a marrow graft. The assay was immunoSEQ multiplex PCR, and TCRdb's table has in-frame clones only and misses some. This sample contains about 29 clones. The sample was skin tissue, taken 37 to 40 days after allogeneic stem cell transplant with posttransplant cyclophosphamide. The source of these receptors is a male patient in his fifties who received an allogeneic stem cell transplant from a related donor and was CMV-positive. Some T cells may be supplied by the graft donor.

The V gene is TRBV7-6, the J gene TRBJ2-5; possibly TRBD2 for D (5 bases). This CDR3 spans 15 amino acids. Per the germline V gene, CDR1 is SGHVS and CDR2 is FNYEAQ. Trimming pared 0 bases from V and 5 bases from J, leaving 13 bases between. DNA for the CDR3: TGTGCCAGCAGCTTAGCGCGCGGGCTATCGGAGACCCAGTACTTC. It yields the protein CASSLARGLSETQYF.

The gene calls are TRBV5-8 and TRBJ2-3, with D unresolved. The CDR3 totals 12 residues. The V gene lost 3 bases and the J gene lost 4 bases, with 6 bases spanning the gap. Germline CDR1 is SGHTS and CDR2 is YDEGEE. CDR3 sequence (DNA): TGTGCCAGCAGCTCACGCGCAGATACGCAGTATTTT. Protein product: CASSSRADTQYF.

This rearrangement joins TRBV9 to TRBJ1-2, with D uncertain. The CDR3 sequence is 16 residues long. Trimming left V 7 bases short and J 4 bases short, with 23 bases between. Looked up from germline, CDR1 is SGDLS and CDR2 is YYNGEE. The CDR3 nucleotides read TGTGCCAGCTGGGCAAGGCACTCAAGAAAGACCTATGGCTACACCTTC. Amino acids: CASWARHSRKTYGYTF.

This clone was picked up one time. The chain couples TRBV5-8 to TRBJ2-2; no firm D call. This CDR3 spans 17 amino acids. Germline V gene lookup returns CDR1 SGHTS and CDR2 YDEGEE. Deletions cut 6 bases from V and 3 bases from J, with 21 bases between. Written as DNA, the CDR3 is TGTGCCAGCATGATCCGTCTAGGAGACGTCGACACCGGGGAGCTGTTTTTT. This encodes CASMIRLGDVDTGELFF.

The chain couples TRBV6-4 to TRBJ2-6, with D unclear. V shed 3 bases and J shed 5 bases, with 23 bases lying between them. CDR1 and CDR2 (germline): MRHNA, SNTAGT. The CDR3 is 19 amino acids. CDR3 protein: CASSEGLSHDKSRANVLTF. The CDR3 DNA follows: TGTGCCAGCAGTGAGGGTCTCTCACACGACAAAAGTCGGGCCAACGTCCTGACTTTC.